This passage covers 32 T cell receptor beta chains from one sample sequenced in a study of blood T cell repertoires in COVID-19 (TCRdb year 2020). Receptors were amplified or captured by the immunoSEQ multiplex PCR assay. The source is immuneACCESS, and TCRdb retained only in-frame sequences with V and J called. Part of the clones is not carried over; for the studies checked, unresolved V genes explain less than half of this, and the remainder is unexplained. The sample yields some 250,000 clones; around 88% were counted once. Of the sample, around 1.8% is held by the ten largest clones. Sequencing input: peripheral blood. Receptors originate from a man aged 30 to 45 with active or convalescent COVID-19.

This rearrangement joins TRBV12-3 or TRBV12-4 to TRBJ2-7, with TRBD2 matching over 7 bases. This CDR3 region has 13 residues. Germline trimming cut 8 bases from V and 7 bases from J; bases unmatched to any gene: 11. CDR3 coding DNA: TGTGCCAGCGCTTGGGGAGTAGCGGGTGAGCAGTACTTC. Translating it yields CASAWGVAGEQYF.

This rearrangement joins TRBV7-8 to TRBJ2-1, with TRBD2 identical over 9 bases. Germline assignment: CDR1 SGHVS and CDR2 FQNEAQ. This CDR3 region has 15 residues. With V trimmed by 0 bases and J by 7 bases, 4 bases remained unmatched. For the CDR3, the DNA is TGTGCCAGCAGCTTAGCGGGGACTAGCAGGAATGAGCAGTTCTTC. Residues: CASSLAGTSRNEQFF.

V is TRBV29-1 and J is TRBJ1-3, with TRBD1 matching over 7 bases. The CDR3 runs 15 residues. CDR1 is SQVTM and CDR2 is ANQGSEA in the germline V gene. V shed 5 bases, J shed 0 bases, and the junction held 7 bases outside the gene matches. Here the CDR3 reads CSVSGGLGSGNTIYF. The CDR3 nucleotides read TGCAGCGTTTCAGGGGGATTGGGCTCTGGAAACACCATATATTTT.

This chain joins TRBV29-1 and TRBJ1-1, with 7 bases aligning to TRBD1. The CDR3 is made up of 14 amino acids. The V gene's germline CDR1 is SQVTM and CDR2 ANQGSEA. The V segment lost 4 bases and the J segment 5 bases; nucleotides outside the gene matches: 10. CDR3 residues: CSVARQGYWTEAFF. CDR3 sequence (DNA): TGCAGCGTTGCAAGACAGGGTTATTGGACTGAAGCTTTCTTT.

The chain uses TRBV3-1 (or the pseudogene TRBV3-2) and TRBJ2-1, with 7 bases identical to TRBD1. Per germline, CDR1 LGHDT and CDR2 YNNKEL (reference sequence). V lost 2 bases to trimming and J lost 8 bases; unmatched junction nucleotides: 9. The CDR3 length is 15 residues. The chain's CDR3 is CASSQNPGTVHEQFF. DNA for the CDR3: TGTGCCAGCAGCCAAAATCCTGGGACAGTCCATGAGCAGTTCTTC.

The V gene is TRBV6-6, the J gene TRBJ2-1; possible D gene TRBD2, 6 bases. V was shortened by 6 bases and J by 11 bases, with 26 bases between the two germline ends. The CDR3 has 16 residues. The V gene's germline CDR1 is MNHNY and CDR2 SVGAGI (reference sequence). The CDR3 loop is CASSRDWISGASKQFF. In DNA, the CDR3 is TGTGCCAGCAGCCGGGACTGGATTAGCGGTGCTTCGAAGCAGTTCTTC.

About this clone: One junction end disagrees with the germline gene, perhaps due to a read error. The CDR3 DNA reads as TGTACCAGCAGCTTCAGCAGGGGTCGTGGCTACACCTTC. Its protein product is CTSSFSRGRGYTF. V gene TRBV11-2 combines with J gene TRBJ1-2, with TRBD1 as a possible D gene (6 bases). CDR1 is SGHAT, CDR2 FQNNGV, per germline. This CDR3 is 13 amino acids long.

V usage is TRBV2 and J usage is TRBJ1-4, with D tentatively TRBD1 (5 bases). Germline values: CDR1 SNHLY, CDR2 FYNNEI. This CDR3 contains 14 residues. V shed 7 bases and J shed 3 bases, with 12 bases lying between them. The CDR3 here is CASTLGDSNEKLFF. DNA for the CDR3: TGTGCCAGCACCTTAGGGGATTCTAATGAAAAACTGTTTTTT.

This clone was recorded only once. The V call is TRBV7-2, the J call TRBJ2-5; D possibly corresponds to TRBD1 (5 bases). Trimming shortened V by 1 base and J by 5 bases, and 17 bases separated the two germline ends. Germline V gives CDR1 SGHTA, CDR2 FQGNSA. The CDR3 covers 16 residues. The CDR3 region is CASSLEPGPVSETQYF. Written as DNA, the CDR3 is TGTGCCAGCAGCTTAGAGCCAGGGCCCGTTTCCGAGACCCAGTACTTC.

V and J are TRBV12-3 or TRBV12-4 and TRBJ2-2; D is unclear. Trimming left V 9 bases short and J 5 bases short, with 4 bases between. There are 10 residues in the CDR3. The CDR3 region is CARSTGELFF. The CDR3, as DNA: TGTGCCAGGTCAACCGGGGAGCTGTTTTTT.

The chain carries TRBV29-1 and TRBJ1-1, with 9 nucleotides matching TRBD1. The J segment lost 6 bases and the V segment lost 6 bases, leaving 8 bases of the junction unmatched. This CDR3 spans 13 amino acids. Germline V gene lookup returns CDR1 SQVTM and CDR2 ANQGSEA. This chain's CDR3 is CSVGQGTWPEAFF. CDR3 sequence (DNA): TGCAGCGTCGGACAGGGGACTTGGCCTGAAGCTTTCTTT. The whole variable domain, filled in from reference TRBV29-1 and TRBJ1-1, reads SAVISQKPSRDICQRGTSLTIQCQVDSQVTMMFWYRQQPGQSLTLIATANQGSEATYESGFVIDKFPISRPNLTFSTLTVSNMSPEDSSIYLCSVGQGTWPEAFFGQGTRLTVV.

The chain has TRBV3-1 (or the pseudogene TRBV3-2) and TRBJ2-1, with 8 nucleotides matching TRBD1. The J segment lost 7 bases and the V segment lost 1 base, leaving 18 bases of the junction unmatched. The CDR3 runs 19 residues. In germline, CDR1 is LGHDT, CDR2 YNNKEL (reference sequence). CDR3 nucleotide sequence: TGTGCCAGCAGCCAAGGTCGCGAGGACAGGGAATCCCCAGGGAATGAGCAGTTCTTC. It translates to CASSQGREDRESPGNEQFF.

The chain joins TRBV4-3 to TRBJ1-2; 7 nucleotides match TRBD1. V dropped 0 bases and J dropped 12; count of bases not matched to a gene: 19. Per germline, CDR1 LGHNA and CDR2 YSLEER. The CDR3 contains 17 residues. CDR3 protein: CASSQELAGGRGGEHTF. The CDR3 DNA follows: TGCGCCAGCAGCCAAGAACTGGCGGGGGGCAGGGGGGGCGAGCACACCTTC.

This clone turned up a few times. The V and J genes are TRBV7-6 and TRBJ2-5; TRBD2 matches at 8 bases. V trimming: 1 base; J trimming: 2 bases; junction bases outside the gene matches: 9. The CDR3 totals 17 residues. Germline lookup yields CDR1 SGHVS and CDR2 FNYEAQ. CDR3 bases: TGTGCCAGCAGCTTAGTAGCCAGCGGGGGAACTCAAGAGACCCAGTACTTC. This codes for CASSLVASGGTQETQYF.

V usage is TRBV6-5 and J usage is TRBJ1-4; 10 bases match TRBD1. CDR1 and CDR2 from the germline V gene are MNHEY and SVGAGI. The ends lost 5 bases at V and 11 bases at J; junction bases unmatched: 8. This CDR3 is built from 14 residues. As DNA, the CDR3 is TGTGCCAGCAGTATTCTAGGGACAGGGGAGAAACTGTTTTTT. This sequence encodes CASSILGTGEKLFF.

V and J are TRBV9 and TRBJ2-5; TRBD2 matches at 7 bases. V shed 4 bases and J 9 bases; nucleotides not matched to a gene: 12. In germline, CDR1 is SGDLS, CDR2 YYNGEE. The CDR3 is 14 residues long. In DNA, the CDR3 is TGTGCCAGCAGCTCTACTGCGGGTCGGGGGGCCCAGTACTTC. Its translation: CASSSTAGRGAQYF.

This clone has more than one count but fewer than ten. This chain links TRBV2 with TRBJ2-4, with TRBD1 identical over 10 bases. Trimming cost V 5 bases and J 2 bases; bases outside gene matches: 3. The CDR3 runs 15 residues. Germline V gene data show CDR1 as SNHLY and CDR2 as FYNNEI. CDR3 amino acids: CASSWTGGTKNIQYF. The CDR3 nucleotides are TGTGCCAGCAGTTGGACAGGGGGAACCAAAAACATTCAGTACTTC.

CDR3 DNA sequence: TGTGCCAGCAGCTTGGGCGAGGGTTTGGGCTACGAGCAGTACTTC. Encoded protein: CASSLGEGLGYEQYF. The gene calls are TRBV5-4 and TRBJ2-7; tentatively, D is TRBD2 (5 bases). Trimming left V 0 bases short and J 3 bases short, with 13 bases between. This CDR3 region has 15 residues. CDR1 and CDR2 from the germline V gene are SGHNT and YYREEE (reference sequence).

The chain combines TRBV19 with TRBJ2-1; no firm D call. Germline CDR1 is LNHDA and CDR2 is SQIVND (reference sequence). The CDR3 covers 12 residues. V was clipped by 3 bases and J by 12 bases, with 12 bases between them. CDR3: CASSIPGERQFF. CDR3 bases: TGTGCCAGTAGTATCCCCGGCGAGCGGCAGTTCTTC.

The V call is TRBV12-3 or TRBV12-4, the J call TRBJ2-1, with D unclear. With 6 bases removed from V and 7 bases from J, the gap between germline ends came to 7 bases. CDR3 length: 11 residues. CDR3 nucleotides: TGTGCCAGCAGCCTTACTAATGAGCAGTTCTTC. Its translation: CASSLTNEQFF.

The CDR3 loop is CASRSSGLTEAFF. CDR3 sequence (DNA): TGTGCCAGCAGGTCTTCAGGGTTAACTGAAGCTTTCTTT. The V and J genes are TRBV6-5 and TRBJ1-1; D perhaps matches TRBD1 (5 bases). V lost 6 bases and J 5 bases, leaving 13 bases between the germline ends. The CDR3 runs 13 residues. Germline CDR1 and CDR2: MNHEY and SVGAGI.

The V gene is TRBV5-4, the J gene TRBJ2-3; D uncertain. V lost 4 bases to trimming and J lost 4 bases, with 16 bases between them. Germline CDR1 and CDR2: SGHNT and YYREEE (reference sequence). This CDR3 spans 15 amino acids. The CDR3 reads CASSQARIGADTQYF. The CDR3 DNA sequence: TGTGCCAGCAGCCAAGCGCGTATTGGCGCAGATACGCAGTATTTT. Combining the CDR3 with reference TRBV5-4 and TRBJ2-3 gives the whole variable domain ETGVTQSPTHLIKTRGQQVTLRCSSQSGHNTVSWYQQALGQGPQFIFQYYREEENGRGNFPPRFSGLQFPNYSSELNVNALELDDSALYLCASSQARIGADTQYFGPGTRLTVL.

This CDR3 is CASSLGANQPQHF. The DNA for the CDR3 is TGTGCCAGCAGCTTAGGGGCGAATCAGCCCCAGCATTTT. V is TRBV7-8 and J is TRBJ1-5; no firm D call. The CDR3 is made up of 13 amino acids. The germline CDR1 and CDR2 sequences are SGHVS and FQNEAQ. V lost 1 base and J 4 bases, leaving 5 bases between the germline ends.

This chain joins TRBV19 and TRBJ2-5; 8 bases match TRBD1. CDR1 is LNHDA, CDR2 SQIVND, per germline (reference sequence). This CDR3 is 14 amino acids long. Unmatched junction bases numbered 4, after V lost 2 bases and J lost 5 bases. The CDR3 DNA reads TGTGCCAGTAGTATACAGGGGGCCCGGGAGACCCAGTACTTC. It yields the protein CASSIQGARETQYF.

V usage is TRBV10-3 and J usage is TRBJ1-3; tentatively, D is TRBD1 (6 bases). Per the germline V gene, CDR1 is ENHRY and CDR2 is SYGVKD. This CDR3 is 14 amino acids long. Trimming left V 6 bases short and J 1 base short, with 10 bases between. The CDR3: CAIRDSRSGNTIYF. CDR3 DNA sequence: TGTGCCATCAGGGACAGCAGATCTGGAAACACCATATATTTT.

This chain uses TRBV10-3 with TRBJ2-3; 10 positions match TRBD2. V trimming: 6 bases; J trimming: 0 bases; junction bases outside the gene matches: 9. The CDR3 covers 17 residues. Germline values: CDR1 ENHRY, CDR2 SYGVKD. Here the CDR3 DNA reads TGTGCCATCAGCCTCACTAGCGGGGTAGAGAGCACAGATACGCAGTATTTT. This encodes CAISLTSGVESTDTQYF.

This clone was found once. The chain has TRBV19 and TRBJ1-2, with D hard to call. In germline, CDR1 is LNHDA, CDR2 SQIVND (reference sequence). There are 11 residues in the CDR3. V lost 9 bases, J lost 7 bases, and 12 bases lay in between. The chain's CDR3 is CASKIAGGYTF. CDR3 sequence (DNA): TGTGCCAGCAAGATAGCGGGTGGCTACACCTTC.

J is TRBJ2-5 and V is TRBV7-2, with TRBD2 matching 7 bases. With V trimmed by 2 bases and J by 2 bases, 8 bases remained unmatched. Looked up from germline, CDR1 is SGHTA and CDR2 is FQGNSA. The length of the CDR3 is 16 residues. CDR3 in DNA: TGTGCCAGCAGCTTAAATGGCGGGGGATTACAAGAGACCCAGTACTTC. Its translation is CASSLNGGGLQETQYF.

The chain combines TRBV24-1 with TRBJ1-2; 9 nucleotides agree with TRBD1. V dropped 1 base and J dropped 4; count of bases not matched to a gene: 21. The CDR3 is made up of 21 amino acids. Germline V CDR1 and CDR2: KGHDR, SFDVKD. DNA of the CDR3: TGTGCCACCAGTGATTTTAGCTTGATGGGACAGGGTTTTCTTCGGGCCTATGGCTACACCTTC. Protein product: CATSDFSLMGQGFLRAYGYTF.

V is TRBV6-5 and J is TRBJ2-1; maybe TRBD2 (5 bases). This CDR3 has 13 residues. In germline, CDR1 is MNHEY, CDR2 SVGAGI. Trimming left V 7 bases short and J 6 bases short, with 13 bases between. The CDR3 protein is CASIGVMVNEQFF. In nucleotides, the CDR3 is TGTGCCAGCATCGGGGTCATGGTCAATGAGCAGTTCTTC.

This chain joins TRBV4-2 and TRBJ1-1; D gene uncertain. The CDR3 is 12 residues long. The germline V gene has CDR1 LGHNA and CDR2 YNFKEQ. V was trimmed by 3 bases and J by 7 bases, leaving 9 bases between them. CDR3 region: CASSQGGIEAFF. The CDR3 coding sequence is TGTGCCAGCAGCCAGGGAGGGATTGAAGCTTTCTTT.

The J gene is TRBJ2-1, the V gene TRBV6-5; 10 nucleotides line up with TRBD2. J lost 7 bases, V lost 8 bases, and 8 bases had no gene match. Germline V lookup: CDR1 MNHEY, CDR2 SVGAGI. This CDR3 is built from 14 residues. CDR3 amino acids: CASSTGTSANEQFF. The CDR3 nucleotides read TGTGCCAGCTCTACTGGGACTAGCGCGAATGAGCAGTTCTTC.